This T cell receptor beta chain emerged from a study of Graves' ophthalmopathy and Graves' hyperthyroidism (dated 2018 in TCRdb). Describing the broader study: Peripheral blood was collected at initial diagnosis, prior to any treatment. TCR beta repertoire signatures were used to distinguish Graves' ophthalmopathy from Graves' hyperthyroidism and to predict progression to ophthalmopathy. In total, some 130 blood samples were TCR-sequenced: 43 ophthalmopathy, some 75 hyperthyroidism and approximately 17 hyperthyroidism-to-ophthalmopathy patients. A discovery set of 95 to 100 patients (more than 40 ophthalmopathy, 60 or so stable hyperthyroidism) was enrolled to explore V-J signatures distinguishing ophthalmopathy from hyperthyroidism. The independent validation cohort included under 20 hyperthyroidism patients plus 17 patients who later progressed from hyperthyroidism to ophthalmopathy. T-cell repertoires of thyroid tissue and blood were compared in several hyperthyroidism patients. Following sample collection, hyperthyroidism patients were given methimazole at a starting dose of 30 mg daily, and ophthalmopathy patients were given high-dose intravenous methylprednisolone. For training and testing, the roughly 100 patients in the discovery cohort were randomly divided in a 7:3 ratio.

CDR1 and CDR2 were assigned from the germline V gene as MNHNS and SASEGT. Ends trimmed: V by 5 bases, J by 5 bases; bases unmatched to a gene: 7. The CDR3 holds 14 amino acids from the cysteine to the phenylalanine. The only DNA kept is the CDR3, 42 bases in frame from the first base. TCR beta CDR3 regions were amplified from RNA transcripts for repertoire sequencing. A first-round RT-PCR used HTBI primers with the Qiagen OneStep RT-PCR kit, followed by a second-round multiplex PCR, size selection and purification. The libraries underwent paired-end sequencing with 100 bp reads on an Illumina HiSeq2000. Concerning the study's data processing: SOAPnuke was used to process the reads, throwing out any read that had adapters, had uncalled bases, had a mean Phred below 15, or lacked an exact constant-primer or identifier match. High-quality paired reads were merged with COPE v1.2.5. Clonotypes were defined as unique nucleotide sequences and were aligned to IMGT TRB V, D and J references using MiTCR v1.1. The analysis was limited to V-J combinations with a frequency above 0.0001, which together covered 99.2% of the repertoires. A TCR clonal expansion and chaos score per V-J combination was defined as the ratio of F50 clonal expansion to chaos observed in the TCRdist matrix. Welch's t-statistics and random forest were used to narrow the features down to 10 to 15 V-J combinations, which were then fed into a naive Bayes classifier. The Morisita-Horn index was used to measure how similar the thyroid and blood repertoires were. Through fastp at Q25 and MiXCR, TCRdb rebuilt clones from the public reads, retaining in-frame beta chains. One record per CDR3 amino acid sequence lists the most common genes and DNA. The V and J calls were not made by the authors but by TCRdb's processing. Within this sample are around 470,000 distinct CDR3 sequences, with approximately 15% of them counted one time only. Over 8% of the sample comes from the top ten.

General conclusions and limits of the study: In validation, the model predicted ophthalmopathy progression with about 70% sensitivity and 72.22% specificity; 12 predicted patients were CT-confirmed with GO in a median of approximately six months. Most expanded thyroid clonotypes with frequency above 0.001 were also detected in blood, suggesting blood repertoires may reflect the thyroid immune response. In cross-validation, the 13-signature model distinguished ophthalmopathy from stable hyperthyroidism with around 90% sensitivity and around 81% specificity, while in the test set the corresponding values were about 80% and 75%. No statistical method was used to set the sample size in advance, and the investigators knew which group each participant was assigned to.

This clonotype has at least ten counts. Its antigen target is currently unknown. Per-base quality was not reported, and no clone a single base away is much larger than it. The ophthalmopathy patients had moderately to severely active disease, with a Clinical Activity Score of 3 or higher, a NOSPECS grade of 4 or higher, and a disease duration of less than 3 months. Patients with other autoimmune diseases, uncontrolled infections, pregnancy or lactation were excluded from the study. Clinical symptoms, serum thyroxine, TRAb, thyroid ultrasound and orbital computed tomography were used for diagnosis. Ficoll-Paque density gradient centrifugation was used to isolate PBMCs from about 9.4 ml of fresh peripheral blood. Total RNA was extracted with Trizol reagent and quality-checked on an Agilent 2100 Bioanalyzer.

The sample consisted of blood. The sequence joins TRBV6-1 to TRBJ2-7, with 9 middle bases fitting TRBD1. The receptor was derived from a woman aged 30 to 39 with Graves' ophthalmopathy. Donor details come from another sample of the same person, matched by shared clones. The CDR3: CASSLWDRAHEQYF. The DNA is TGTGCCAGCAGTCTTTGGGACAGGGCCCACGAGCAGTACTTC.